A single sample gave rise to the 8 T cell receptor beta chains below, sequenced in a study of shared clonotypes between healthy human individuals. Assay: immunoSEQ multiplex PCR; the TCRdb copy retains only in-frame clones and omits some. The data contain roughly 2.5 million clones, around nine tenths of them singletons. The material sequenced was naive CD4+ T cells sorted from blood. As for subset: CD45RA+ positively selected. The receptors were sampled from a man between 18 and 29 years old in good health.

The chain has TRBV5-1 and TRBJ2-2; a possible D gene is TRBD2 (6 bases). V was clipped by 5 bases and J by 3 bases, with 11 bases between them. The length of the CDR3 is 14 residues. Germline CDR1 and CDR2: SGHRS and YFSETQ. CDR3 region: CASRGGLYTGELFF. DNA of the CDR3: TGCGCCAGCAGGGGGGGACTTTACACCGGGGAGCTGTTTTTT.

The V gene is TRBV7-3, the J gene TRBJ2-5, with TRBD2 matching 7 bases. From germline, CDR1 is SGHTA and CDR2 FQGTGA. The ends lost 5 bases at V and 3 bases at J; junction bases unmatched: 12. CDR3 length: 16 amino acids. The CDR3 sequence is CASSLRGGGEEETQYF. The CDR3 bases are TGTGCCAGCAGCCTCCGGGGCGGGGGAGAGGAAGAGACCCAGTACTTC.

With respect to this clone: Other DNA variants within this sample encode the same CDR3. The rearrangement links TRBV7-2 to TRBJ1-5; D is uncertain. CDR3 size: 14 residues. From germline, CDR1 is SGHTA and CDR2 FQGNSA. Trimming cost V 0 bases and J 0 bases, with 3 bases left between them. The CDR3 coding sequence is TGTGCCAGCAGCTTAGCAGGTAGCAATCAGCCCCAGCATTTT. Translated, it gives CASSLAGSNQPQHF.

J is TRBJ2-7 and V is TRBV2, with 10 bases matching TRBD2. Trimming at V came to 6 bases and at J to 3 bases, leaving 8 bases not matched to a gene. The germline V gene encodes CDR1 SNHLY and CDR2 FYNNEI. This CDR3 has 15 residues. CDR3 in amino acids: CASSPRTSGHYEQYF. In DNA form, the CDR3 reads TGTGCCAGCAGCCCTAGGACTAGCGGCCACTACGAGCAGTACTTC. The complete variable domain, with remaining parts taken from reference TRBV2 and TRBJ2-7, reads EPEVTQTPSHQVTQMGQEVILRCVPISNHLYFYWYRQILGQKVEFLVSFYNNEISEKSEIFDDQFSVERPDGSNFTLKIRSTKLEDSAMYFCASSPRTSGHYEQYFGPGTRLTVT.

This chain joins TRBV6-5 and TRBJ2-7; 7 bases line up with TRBD1. This CDR3 comprises 14 residues. The V segment lost 6 bases and the J segment 1 base; nucleotides outside the gene matches: 6. Germline CDR1 and CDR2: MNHEY and SVGAGI. The CDR3 DNA is TGTGCCAGCAGCCCCGGACAGGTTTCCTACGAGCAGTACTTC. This encodes CASSPGQVSYEQYF.

The chain links TRBV7-9 to TRBJ2-6, with a tentative D call TRBD1 (5 bases). The length of the CDR3 is 17 residues. V shed 3 bases and J shed 0 bases, with 12 bases lying between them. The germline V gene has CDR1 SEHNR and CDR2 FQNEAQ (reference sequence). In DNA form, the CDR3 reads TGTGCCAGCAGCTTCCAGGGTCCCCTCTCTGGGGCCAACGTCCTGACTTTC. Translating gives CASSFQGPLSGANVLTF.

A word on this clone: Within the sample, other DNA sequences also encode this same CDR3. The V and J genes are TRBV5-1 and TRBJ2-3, with 7 bases aligning to TRBD2. V was pared by 2 bases and J by 0 bases, with 3 bases of the junction left unmatched. The germline gives CDR1 SGHRS, CDR2 YFSETQ. The CDR3 has 15 amino acids. The CDR3, as DNA: TGCGCCAGCAGCTTATTAGCGGGTAGCACAGATACGCAGTATTTT. Translation gives CASSLLAGSTDTQYF. Using reference TRBV5-1 and TRBJ2-3 for the parts outside the CDR3, the full variable domain is KAGVTQTPRYLIKTRGQQVTLSCSPISGHRSVSWYQQTPGQGLQFLFEYFSETQRNKGNFPGRFSGRQFSNSRSEMNVSTLELGDSALYLCASSLLAGSTDTQYFGPGTRLTVL.

Note on this clone: The sample has other DNA sequences that encode this CDR3 too. J is TRBJ1-1 and V is TRBV28; 8 bases fit TRBD1. V was clipped by 3 bases and J by 0 bases; unmatched bases: 3. Germline CDR1 MDHEN, CDR2 SYDVKM. The CDR3 is 15 amino acids. The CDR3 nucleotides are TGTGCCAGCAGTTTCGGGGACAGGTTGAACACTGAAGCTTTCTTT. Its protein product is CASSFGDRLNTEAFF.